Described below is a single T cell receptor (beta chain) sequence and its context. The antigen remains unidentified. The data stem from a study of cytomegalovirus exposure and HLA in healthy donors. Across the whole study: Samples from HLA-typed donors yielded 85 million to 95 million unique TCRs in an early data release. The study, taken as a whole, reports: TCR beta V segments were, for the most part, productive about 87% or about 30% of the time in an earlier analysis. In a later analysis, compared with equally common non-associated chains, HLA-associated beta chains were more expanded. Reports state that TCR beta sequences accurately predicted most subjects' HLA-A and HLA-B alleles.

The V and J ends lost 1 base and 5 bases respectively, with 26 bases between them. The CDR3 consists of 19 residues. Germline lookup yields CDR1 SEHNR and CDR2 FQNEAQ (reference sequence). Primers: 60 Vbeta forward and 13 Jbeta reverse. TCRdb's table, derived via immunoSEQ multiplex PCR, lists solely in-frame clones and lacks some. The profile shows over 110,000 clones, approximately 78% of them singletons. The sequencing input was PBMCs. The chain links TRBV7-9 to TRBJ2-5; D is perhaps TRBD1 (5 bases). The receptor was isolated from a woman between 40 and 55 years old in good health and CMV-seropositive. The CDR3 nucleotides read TGTGCCAGCAGCTTAGGGTCATGGAGAAGCAGCCCAAGGGGCGAGACCCAGTACTTC. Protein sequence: CASSLGSWRSSPRGETQYF. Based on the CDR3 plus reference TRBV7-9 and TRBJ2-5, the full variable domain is DTGVSQNPRHKITKRGQNVTFRCDPISEHNRLYWYRQTLGQGPEFLTYFQNEAQLEKSRLLSDRFSAERPKGSFSTLEIQRTEQGDSAMYLCASSLGSWRSSPRGETQYFGPGTRLLVL.